The entry that follows covers one T cell receptor beta chain sequence. Its antigen remains unidentified. The data were taken from a study of T cell responses to AZD1222 COVID-19 vaccine. Overall study findings and caveats: Spike-wide coverage was observed for vaccine-associated CD4 TCRs, with dominant responses at 160-218 and 743-854.

The method was immunoSEQ multiplex PCR; TCRdb's version includes in-frame clones alone and lacks a portion of them. Among over 150,000 clones listed, just over 90% were seen once. Germline V gene lookup returns CDR1 GTSNPN and CDR2 SVGIG (reference sequence). The CDR3 extends over 15 amino acids. Losses at the gene ends were 0 bases for V and 3 bases for J; bases not matched to a gene: 8. The TCR comes from an adult in good health. This chain uses TRBV30 with TRBJ2-7; 7 nucleotides agree with TRBD1. Material: peripheral blood, obtained on day 0 of MenACWY control vaccination. CDR3 sequence reads: CAWSVQGDRGYEQYF. CDR3 in DNA: TGTGCCTGGAGTGTACAAGGGGACAGAGGCTACGAGCAGTACTTC. The variable domain in full, completed from reference TRBV30 and TRBJ2-7, reads SQTIHQWPATLVQPVGSPLSLECTVEGTSNPNLYWYRQAAGRGLQLLFYSVGIGQISSEVPQNLSASRPQDRQFILSSKKLLLSDSGFYLCAWSVQGDRGYEQYFGPGTRLTVT.